The clone carrying this T cell receptor (beta chain) is a singleton in its sample. This sample was taken from a study of blood T cell repertoires in COVID-19. Background on the study: PBMCs, B-cell-depleted T cells, or T cells were the source of the cDNA or gDNA that made up the material.

This CDR3 is built from 13 residues. V was clipped by 2 bases and J by 5 bases; unmatched bases: 3. Germline lookup yields CDR1 SGHTS and CDR2 YDEGEE. In the authors' workflow: How many nucleated cells were present was estimated from reference gene primer amplification. Method: immunoSEQ multiplex PCR; TCRdb's copy keeps in-frame clones and lacks some. V and J calls and clone size are given by that table; D and trimming were obtained from the DNA. Of roughly 340,000 clones in the sample, 85% to 90% were seen once. In Cohort 3, a recovered donor had either two negative PCRs, clearance, or symptom resolution.

The TCR was taken from a young man who had recovered from COVID-19. The rearrangement uses TRBV5-8 and TRBJ2-5; 7 positions match TRBD2. Sequences were obtained from PBMCs or T cells enriched from blood (not recorded which). DNA of the CDR3: TGTGCCAGCAGCTTTTCCGGGGGGGAGACCCAGTACTTC. This codes for CASSFSGGETQYF.